The 21 T cell receptor beta chains in this list originate from one sample, sequenced in a study of cytomegalovirus exposure and HLA in healthy donors. 13 Jbeta primers and 60 Vbeta primers were used for the PCR. Produced via immunoSEQ multiplex PCR; TCRdb's table is partial and in-frame only. The sample includes some 130,000 clones, 65% to 80% seen only once; the top ten take approximately 1.6%. The sample taken for sequencing was PBMCs. These receptors came from a human donor in good health.

The chain is built from TRBV7-8 and TRBJ1-5, with a tentative D call TRBD1 (6 bases). V dropped 4 bases and J dropped 7 bases, with 17 bases sitting between them. The CDR3 loop spans 15 amino acids. CDR1 and CDR2 (germline): SGHVS, FQNEAQ. CDR3 amino acids: CASSSGPTGNQPQHF. Written as DNA, the CDR3 is TGTGCCAGCAGCTCCGGCCCCACAGGGAACCAGCCCCAGCATTTT. Variable domain in full (rest from reference TRBV7-8 and TRBJ1-5): GAGVSQSPRYKVAKRGQDVALRCDPISGHVSLFWYQQALGQGPEFLTYFQNEAQLDKSGLPSDRFFAERPEGSVSTLKIQRTQQEDSAVYLCASSSGPTGNQPQHFGDGTRLSIL.

Only one count was recorded for this clone. This chain links TRBV7-9 with TRBJ2-1, with 7 bases lining up with TRBD2. CDR1 is SEHNR, CDR2 FQNEAQ, per germline (reference sequence). This CDR3 is built from 18 residues. The V segment lost 5 bases and the J segment 4 bases; nucleotides outside the gene matches: 17. The CDR3 loop reads CASSPRKPASGTYNEQFF. The DNA for the CDR3 is TGTGCCAGCAGCCCCCGGAAACCCGCCAGCGGGACTTACAATGAGCAGTTCTTC.

The V gene is TRBV2, the J gene TRBJ1-1, with 12 bases fitting TRBD1. CDR1 and CDR2 from the germline V gene are SNHLY and FYNNEI. The V gene end was trimmed by 11 bases and the J gene end by 3 bases; junction bases not matched to a gene: 7. There are 14 residues in the CDR3. The CDR3 loop reads CAGGTGGLYTEAFF. In nucleotides, the CDR3 is TGTGCCGGGGGGACAGGGGGCTTATACACTGAAGCTTTCTTT.

The chain employs TRBV25-1 and TRBJ1-6, with unresolved D. Per the germline V gene, CDR1 is MGHDK and CDR2 is SYGVNS. V dropped 6 bases and J dropped 7 bases, with 7 bases sitting between them. The CDR3 has 12 residues. CDR3 DNA sequence: TGTGCCAGCAGGGCGGGGAATTCACCCCTCCACTTT. Translation gives CASRAGNSPLHF.

This chain connects TRBV27 to TRBJ1-2, with D possibly being TRBD1 (5 bases). Germline CDR1 MNHEY, CDR2 SMNVEV (reference sequence). The germline V and J ends were trimmed by 1 base and 4 bases, with 16 bases remaining between them. The CDR3 runs to 16 residues. CDR3: CASSLLGTPGSYGYTF. The CDR3 nucleotides are TGTGCCAGCAGTTTATTAGGGACTCCTGGGAGCTATGGCTACACCTTC.

J is TRBJ2-2 and V is TRBV2; 7 bases are a match to TRBD2. V dropped 6 bases and J dropped 1; count of bases not matched to a gene: 8. The CDR3 length is 16 residues. Germline CDR1 SNHLY, CDR2 FYNNEI. The CDR3 sequence: CASRGLEAMNTGELFF. DNA for the CDR3: TGTGCCAGCAGAGGACTAGAGGCGATGAACACCGGGGAGCTGTTTTTT.

V usage is TRBV28 and J usage is TRBJ2-2; perhaps TRBD2 as D (6 bases). Germline-derived CDR1 and CDR2 are MDHEN and SYDVKM. V was cut by 3 bases and J by 8 bases, with 13 bases left in between. CDR3 length: 14 amino acids. The CDR3 coding sequence is TGTGCCAGCAGTTTCAGCCGGGGGAATGGGGAGCTGTTTTTT. This sequence encodes CASSFSRGNGELFF.

On this clone: The same CDR3 can be traced to other DNA sequences in this sample. This CDR3 is CASSFGGYEQYF. The CDR3 bases are TGTGCCAGCAGCTTCGGGGGCTACGAGCAGTACTTC. This sequence joins TRBV5-4 and TRBJ2-7; tentatively, D is TRBD2 (6 bases). The CDR3 length is 12 residues. Germline-derived CDR1 and CDR2 are SGHNT and YYREEE (reference sequence). The V and J ends lost 2 bases and 3 bases respectively, with 6 bases between them.

The chain has TRBV4-3 and TRBJ2-5, with D perhaps TRBD1 (5 bases). The CDR3 extends over 16 amino acids. V lost 0 bases and J lost 5, with 16 bases in between. Germline lookup yields CDR1 LGHNA and CDR2 YSLEER. This chain's CDR3 is CASSQDDQGGRETQYF. CDR3 in DNA: TGCGCCAGCAGCCAAGACGACCAGGGCGGTCGGGAGACCCAGTACTTC.

This clone came up a few times. This sequence joins TRBV2 and TRBJ2-7, with D perhaps TRBD2 (6 bases). Germline V gene sequence: CDR1 SNHLY, CDR2 FYNNEI. The CDR3 runs 14 residues. V shed 6 bases and J shed 0 bases, with 12 bases lying between them. The CDR3 DNA is TGTGCCAGCAGGGGACTCACGAGCTCCTACGAGCAGTACTTC. Its protein product is CASRGLTSSYEQYF.

The CDR3 is CASSPGQGFNEQYF. In DNA, the CDR3 is TGTGCCAGCAGTCCGGGACAGGGGTTTAACGAGCAGTACTTC. The V and J genes are TRBV11-3 and TRBJ2-7; 10 nucleotides match TRBD1. The V gene end was trimmed by 6 bases and the J gene end by 5 bases; junction bases not matched to a gene: 7. In germline, CDR1 is SGHNT, CDR2 YENEEA. The CDR3 runs 14 residues. The entire variable domain, with the rest obtained from reference TRBV11-3 and TRBJ2-7, is as follows: EAGVVQSPRYKIIEKKQPVAFWCNPISGHNTLYWYLQNLGQGPELLIRYENEEAVDDSQLPKDRFSAERLKGVDSTLKIQPAELGDSAVYLCASSPGQGFNEQYFGPGTRLTVT.

Points on this clone: At one end the junction does not follow the germline gene, possibly because of a read error. The J gene is TRBJ2-7, the V gene TRBV7-7, with D uncertain. Germline V gives CDR1 SSHAT, CDR2 FNYEAQ (reference sequence). This CDR3 contains 13 residues. The CDR3 DNA follows: TGTGCTAGCAGCTTAGCAGAGACCTACGAGCAGTACTTC. Its protein product is CASSLAETYEQYF.

In DNA, the CDR3 is TGTGCCAGCGGAGCGGTTAGCACAGATACGCAGTATTTT. Protein product: CASGAVSTDTQYF. J is TRBJ2-3 and V is TRBV28, with a possible D match to TRBD2 (5 bases). V was trimmed by 8 bases and J by 0 bases, leaving 9 bases between them. Germline V gives CDR1 MDHEN, CDR2 SYDVKM. CDR3 size: 13 residues.

This rearrangement joins TRBV5-3 to TRBJ1-4; the D is unclear. TRBV5-3 is classed as an ORF, of uncertain function. The ends were cut back, 1 base at V and 6 bases at J, with 13 bases in the middle. This CDR3 region has 15 residues. CDR3 nucleotides: TGTGCCAGAAGCTTGCTCCCAGGTGAAGATGAAAAACTGTTTTTT. Protein sequence: CARSLLPGEDEKLFF.

The rearrangement joins TRBV5-3 to TRBJ1-1, with D tentatively TRBD1 (5 bases). TRBV5-3 is assigned to the ORF class and has an uncertain function. The germline V and J ends were trimmed by 4 bases and 0 bases, with 10 bases remaining between them. This CDR3 is 14 amino acids long. CDR3 in DNA: TGTGCCAGAAGCCCGTGGGGGGTGAACACTGAAGCTTTCTTT. It encodes CARSPWGVNTEAFF.

The chain is built from TRBV5-6 and TRBJ2-7; TRBD2 is a possible D gene (7 bases). V lost 1 base, J lost 5 bases, and 10 bases lay in between. Germline V gene lookup returns CDR1 SGHDT and CDR2 YYEEEE. CDR3 length equals 13 residues. The CDR3 reads CASSLWGGDEQYF. The CDR3 DNA follows: TGTGCCAGCAGCTTGTGGGGGGGCGACGAGCAGTACTTC. Using reference TRBV5-6 and TRBJ2-7 for the parts outside the CDR3, the full variable domain is DAGVTQSPTHLIKTRGQQVTLRCSPKSGHDTVSWYQQALGQGPQFIFQYYEEEERQRGNFPDRFSGHQFPNYSSELNVNALLLGDSALYLCASSLWGGDEQYFGPGTRLTVT.

The chain links TRBV5-1 to TRBJ1-2, with D perhaps matching TRBD1 (6 bases). The CDR3 totals 23 residues. Deletions cut 0 bases from V and 3 bases from J, with 36 bases between. Germline assignment: CDR1 SGHRS and CDR2 YFSETQ. The CDR3 region is CASSLAAPSNRPVSPRTDYGYTF. CDR3 sequence (DNA): TGCGCCAGCAGCTTGGCAGCCCCCTCAAACAGGCCCGTCTCACCCCGGACAGACTATGGCTACACCTTC.

The chain is built from TRBV10-1 and TRBJ2-7; TRBD2 might be the D (6 bases). Germline CDR1 reads WNHNN; CDR2 reads SYGVQD (reference sequence). The CDR3 runs to 16 residues. The V gene lost 7 bases and the J gene lost 4 bases, with 23 bases spanning the gap. As DNA, the CDR3 is TGCGCCAGCATCCCGGGCTCCACGGGAGTGGTTTACGAGCAGTACTTC. The encoded protein is CASIPGSTGVVYEQYF.

The chain employs TRBV27 and TRBJ1-5, with D possibly TRBD1 on 5 matching bases. Germline V lookup: CDR1 MNHEY, CDR2 SMNVEV (reference sequence). This CDR3 spans 18 amino acids. Between the trimmed V and J ends, which lost 5 bases and 6 bases, there was a span of 26 bases. CDR3 coding DNA: TGTGCCAGCAGTCCCAGGATGCGGGGGTCCTTCGGGGTTCAGCCCCAGCATTTT. Its protein product is CASSPRMRGSFGVQPQHF.

This clone was seen just once. This chain uses TRBV7-9 with TRBJ2-6; TRBD1 might be the D (5 bases). Germline-derived CDR1 and CDR2 are SEHNR and FQNEAQ (reference sequence). Trimming took off 5 bases at V and 0 bases at J, with 14 bases between the two ends. CDR3 length equals 17 residues. Here the CDR3 DNA reads TGTGCCAGCAGCCCACCGACAGCTTTCTCTGGGGCCAACGTCCTGACTTTC. The encoded protein is CASSPPTAFSGANVLTF.

The V and J genes are TRBV25-1 and TRBJ2-5, with 7 bases that match TRBD2. This CDR3 has 17 amino acids. Germline CDR1 reads MGHDK; CDR2 reads SYGVNS. V trimming: 6 bases; J trimming: 6 bases; junction bases outside the gene matches: 19. CDR3 amino acids: CASSGVTGGRDRKTQYF. The CDR3 nucleotides are TGTGCCAGCAGCGGGGTAACTGGCGGGAGAGACAGAAAGACCCAGTACTTC.